Following are 22 T cell receptor beta chains from one sample sequenced in a study of T cells in localized non-small cell lung cancer. Sequencing was performed with immunoSEQ multiplex PCR; in TCRdb, only in-frame clones are kept and a portion is missing. The sample has 45,000 to 60,000 clones, roughly 89% seen once. The input for sequencing was peripheral blood, taken before any cancer treatment. These receptors came from a woman aged 35 to 75 with stage I lung adenocarcinoma.

This clone was seen a handful of times. The chain couples TRBV6-5 to TRBJ1-5, with 9 bases aligning to TRBD1. Germline V lookup: CDR1 MNHEY, CDR2 SVGAGI. V gave up 5 bases and J gave up 4 bases; unmatched junction bases: 6. The CDR3 extends over 15 amino acids. In DNA form, the CDR3 reads TGTGCCAGCAGTAAACAGGGGGCAGGGAATCAGCCCCAGCATTTT. It encodes CASSKQGAGNQPQHF.

V is TRBV6-6 and J is TRBJ1-1, with D unclear. V was pared by 2 bases and J by 4 bases, with 11 bases between. Germline CDR1 reads MNHNY; CDR2 reads SVGAGI (reference sequence). CDR3 length: 14 residues. The CDR3 region has the DNA TGTGCCAGCAGTTACCGGTGGGATGGCACTGAAGCTTTCTTT. It specifies CASSYRWDGTEAFF.

The V call is TRBV7-9, the J call TRBJ1-1; TRBD1 might be the D (6 bases). Trimming took off 5 bases at V and 1 base at J, with 14 bases between the two ends. Germline V gives CDR1 SEHNR, CDR2 FQNEAQ (reference sequence). The CDR3 extends over 15 amino acids. CDR3 amino acids: CASSQDATGNTEAFF. As DNA, the CDR3 is TGTGCCAGCAGCCAGGATGCGACAGGGAACACTGAAGCTTTCTTT.

The J gene is TRBJ1-6, the V gene TRBV9; 9 bases match TRBD1. CDR3 length: 17 residues. From germline, CDR1 is SGDLS and CDR2 YYNGEE. J lost 10 bases, V lost 2 bases, and 13 bases had no gene match. The CDR3 loop reads CASSVSPWDRVWSPLHF. The CDR3 DNA sequence: TGTGCCAGCAGCGTTTCCCCGTGGGACAGGGTTTGGTCACCCCTCCACTTT.

The chain carries TRBV7-9 and TRBJ2-1; a possible D gene is TRBD1 (5 bases). From germline, CDR1 is SEHNR and CDR2 FQNEAQ (reference sequence). CDR3 length: 13 residues. Between the trimmed V and J ends, which lost 5 bases and 0 bases, there was a span of 5 bases. CDR3 nucleotides: TGTGCCAGCAGCAGGGGCTCCTACAATGAGCAGTTCTTC. As protein: CASSRGSYNEQFF. The variable domain in full, with the rest retrieved from reference TRBV7-9 and TRBJ2-1, is DTGVSQNPRHKITKRGQNVTFRCDPISEHNRLYWYRQTLGQGPEFLTYFQNEAQLEKSRLLSDRFSAERPKGSFSTLEIQRTEQGDSAMYLCASSRGSYNEQFFGPGTRLTVL.

The V and J genes are TRBV9 and TRBJ1-4; 7 positions match TRBD1. Losses at the gene ends were 0 bases for V and 3 bases for J; bases not matched to a gene: 2. The V gene's germline CDR1 is SGDLS and CDR2 YYNGEE. The CDR3 totals 15 residues. This chain's CDR3 is CASSVATGANEKLFF. CDR3 nucleotides: TGTGCCAGCAGCGTAGCTACAGGGGCTAATGAAAAACTGTTTTTT.

The V call is TRBV19, the J call TRBJ1-2; D not resolved. This CDR3 region has 15 residues. The germline CDR1 and CDR2 sequences are LNHDA and SQIVND (reference sequence). V shed 5 bases and J shed 4 bases, with 17 bases lying between them. The DNA for the CDR3 is TGTGCCAGTAGTCTAGCAAATCGAAAGACCTATGGCTACACCTTC. It yields the protein CASSLANRKTYGYTF.

The V gene is TRBV15, the J gene TRBJ1-1, with TRBD1 as a possible D gene (5 bases). The germline V and J ends were trimmed by 5 bases and 1 base, with 26 bases remaining between them. CDR1 and CDR2 (germline): LNHNV, YYDKDF (reference sequence). The CDR3 loop spans 19 amino acids. CDR3 nucleotides: TGTGCCACCAGCTACCCCCTTCGAGGGGCGCGCCGACCGAACACTGAAGCTTTCTTT. Encoded protein: CATSYPLRGARRPNTEAFF.

V usage is TRBV19 and J usage is TRBJ2-2, with D possibly TRBD2 on 5 matching bases. CDR3 size: 12 residues. Trimming removed 8 bases at V and 5 bases at J, with 9 bases between. CDR1 LNHDA and CDR2 SQIVND come from the germline V gene (reference sequence). The CDR3 DNA reads TGTGCCAGTGCGGGTGTTACCGGGGAGCTGTTTTTT. It is translated as CASAGVTGELFF.

The chain joins TRBV2 to TRBJ2-5; 11 bases align to TRBD2. The V segment lost 6 bases and the J segment 1 base; nucleotides outside the gene matches: 13. This CDR3 contains 18 residues. The germline CDR1 and CDR2 sequences are SNHLY and FYNNEI. CDR3 sequence reads: CASSDASGGPQPQETQYF. The CDR3 region has the DNA TGTGCCAGCAGCGACGCTAGCGGGGGGCCACAACCCCAAGAGACCCAGTACTTC.

In this sample, this clone turned up once. This chain uses TRBV5-1 with TRBJ1-5; D is perhaps TRBD1 (5 bases). CDR1 and CDR2 (germline): SGHRS, YFSETQ. This CDR3 has 15 amino acids. V was cut by 4 bases and J by 3 bases, with 14 bases left in between. Written as DNA, the CDR3 is TGCGCCAGCAGCATAGGCGACAGTGACAATCAGCCCCAGCATTTT. This gives the protein CASSIGDSDNQPQHF.

This sequence joins TRBV18 and TRBJ1-3; tentatively, D is TRBD1 (5 bases). The CDR3 length is 15 residues. V was pared by 6 bases and J by 1 base, with 13 bases between. From germline, CDR1 is KGHSH and CDR2 LQKENI. The CDR3, as DNA: TGTGCCAGCTCGAATAGTCAGGGATCTGGAAACACCATATATTTT. Residues: CASSNSQGSGNTIYF.

The chain is built from TRBV7-8 and TRBJ2-1, with TRBD2 as a possible D gene (5 bases). V was trimmed by 8 bases and J by 5 bases, leaving 19 bases between them. The CDR3 consists of 15 residues. CDR1 is SGHVS, CDR2 FQNEAQ, per germline. The CDR3 bases are TGTGCCAGCCAACCGAAACTTCTAGCCAACAATGAGCAGTTCTTC. It encodes CASQPKLLANNEQFF.

The chain joins TRBV9 to TRBJ1-3, with D unclear. Trimming left V 4 bases short and J 4 bases short, with 18 bases between. The CDR3 has 16 residues. CDR1 and CDR2 (germline): SGDLS, YYNGEE. For the CDR3, the DNA is TGTGCCAGCAGCCTATCTCCGGGATCACTCGGAAACACCATATATTTT. Encoded protein: CASSLSPGSLGNTIYF.

This chain joins TRBV7-2 and TRBJ1-1, with D perhaps matching TRBD1 (5 bases). The germline V gene encodes CDR1 SGHTA and CDR2 FQGNSA. This CDR3 region has 14 residues. Trimming left V 4 bases short and J 0 bases short, with 9 bases between. The CDR3 region has the DNA TGTGCCAGCAGCTCAGGGCCAGTGAACACTGAAGCTTTCTTT. It yields the protein CASSSGPVNTEAFF.

This clone was seen a few times. The V call is TRBV10-3, the J call TRBJ1-6; 10 nucleotides match TRBD1. CDR1 is ENHRY and CDR2 is SYGVKD in the germline V gene. The CDR3 covers 14 residues. Trimming removed 6 bases from V and 5 bases from J; junction bases left unmatched: 1. CDR3: CAIRGTGDNSPLHF. The CDR3 DNA reads as TGTGCCATCAGGGGGACAGGGGATAATTCACCCCTCCACTTT.

This chain uses TRBV6-1 with TRBJ2-3; 10 bases align to TRBD2. The CDR3 covers 15 residues. The junction had 7 bases not matched to a gene; V was cut back by 4 bases and J by 6 bases. CDR1 and CDR2 from the germline V gene are MNHNS and SASEGT. The CDR3 DNA follows: TGTGCCAGCAGTGGCCTAGCGGGGGCTCGGGATACGCAGTATTTT. This translates into CASSGLAGARDTQYF.

J is TRBJ2-3 and V is TRBV28; D possibly matches TRBD1 or TRBD2 (5 bases each). The CDR3 loop spans 16 amino acids. Germline V gene lookup returns CDR1 MDHEN and CDR2 SYDVKM. The ends were cut back, 2 bases at V and 2 bases at J, with 14 bases in the middle. This CDR3 is CASSLLPRGDTDTQYF. The CDR3, as DNA: TGTGCCAGCAGTTTACTCCCTAGAGGGGACACAGATACGCAGTATTTT.

The chain combines TRBV7-2 with TRBJ2-2; unclear D gene. V lost 5 bases to trimming and J lost 8 bases, with 12 bases between them. CDR3 size: 13 residues. Germline V gene data show CDR1 as SGHTA and CDR2 as FQGNSA. In nucleotides, the CDR3 is TGTGCCAGCAGCCACGGCCTAAGTGGGGAGCTGTTTTTT. Residues: CASSHGLSGELFF.

The chain uses TRBV6-1 and TRBJ1-2; unclear D gene. Trimming took off 6 bases at V and 6 bases at J, with 17 bases between the two ends. This CDR3 has 14 residues. Germline CDR1 is MNHNS and CDR2 is SASEGT. For the CDR3, the DNA is TGTGCCAGCAGCTCCAGGCGGGGAATCGATGGCTACACCTTC. It specifies CASSSRRGIDGYTF.

The chain is built from TRBV29-1 and TRBJ1-1; tentatively, D is TRBD1 (5 bases). Germline CDR1 and CDR2: SQVTM and ANQGSEA. Trimming cost V 8 bases and J 1 base, with 14 bases left between them. This CDR3 is 13 amino acids long. The CDR3 nucleotides read TGCAGCATTGGGACCCGGGAGAACACTGAAGCTTTCTTT. Translation gives CSIGTRENTEAFF.

V and J are TRBV30 and TRBJ1-6; TRBD1 might be the D (5 bases). CDR3 size: 17 residues. CDR1 is GTSNPN and CDR2 is SVGIG in the germline V gene (reference sequence). V lost 4 bases to trimming and J lost 4 bases, with 20 bases between them. The CDR3 loop reads CAWIERAGRGYNSPLHF. In nucleotides, the CDR3 is TGTGCCTGGATTGAGAGGGCAGGGAGAGGGTATAATTCACCCCTCCACTTT.